This T cell receptor beta chain was obtained from a study of cytomegalovirus exposure and HLA in healthy donors (dated by TCRdb to about 2017). General notes on the study: In an earlier analysis of about 560 of the donors, about 260 Gb of sequence data and some 120 million unique TCR beta sequences from 150 million to 200 million T cells were reported. Across around 400 genotyped donors of the cohort, an average of roughly 230,000 unique TCR beta nucleotide sequences per donor were sequenced, and approximately 17% of those sequences were non-productive. To decide whether each TCR beta V gene segment behaved as functional or pseudogenic, an earlier analysis of approximately 590 of the donors relied on high-throughput TCR beta sequencing. The study aimed to test whether cataloging public T cell receptors could reveal signatures of past pathogen exposure. In a later analysis, previously published TCR beta repertoires from 500 to 750 donors were re-analyzed and high-resolution HLA genotyping was added so that TCR occurrence patterns could be studied. Besides the first cohort of more than 650 subjects, a separate validation cohort made up of about 120 different subjects was used. All discovery cohort repertoires had been generated using a single sequencing platform. Using immunosequencing, the study profiled T cell repertoires from around 670 subjects and related those repertoires to cytomegalovirus serostatus. A handful of DR-DQ haplotypes were handled as single units for association and clustering because linkage in the cohort was strong. HLA typing covered class I and class II loci at four-digit resolution. A later genetic analysis took genome-wide SNP genotypes for about three fifths of the 666 donors and used that subset as a discovery cohort. Typing coverage varied by locus: about 620-630 donors for A, B, C, DRB1 and DQB1; about 520 for DQA1; some 610 for DPA1; 400 to 480 for DPB1. An early release covering some 640 HLA-typed donors comprised roughly 300 gigabases of sequencing data and some 79 million unique TCR sequences. Alongside the repertoire data, information on donor age, sex, ethnicity and CMV serostatus was compiled. The genetic ancestry cluster associated with self-reported Caucasian donors included approximately 85% of the 350 to 500 genotyped donors. Rather than drawing on any new phenotypic data, the later analysis identified candidate immune exposures from TCR beta sequences and the way those sequences occurred across donors. To predict cytomegalovirus infection status, the study combined high-throughput TCR immunosequencing, statistical association of individual TCRs with disease status, and machine learning.

General study outcomes and caveats: A later analysis reported that several top co-occurrence clusters appeared linked to parvovirus B19, influenza, CMV and Epstein-Barr virus. In both the original and validation cohorts, the classifier was reported to diagnose cytomegalovirus status with high specificity and sensitivity. A further reported finding was that TCR beta sequences accurately predicted the HLA-A and HLA-B alleles for most subjects in the first cohort. Most TCR sequences were observed very rarely across donors, whereas some public TCRs were present in many individuals. In an earlier analysis of approximately 590 of the donors, most TCR beta V segments were observed in productive rearrangements about 87% or about 30% of the time, broadly matching IMGT annotations. A group of highly shared sequence variants was considered likely to be a technical artifact of the sequencing pipeline. In the study, around 160 TCR beta chains were listed as associated with cytomegalovirus. Correlated functional status among segregating V segments might be attributable to linkage disequilibrium, but an unknown experimental factor could not be ruled out. When HLA alleles, especially DR and DQ, strongly co-occurred, TCR associations were difficult to assign to individual alleles. Compared with equally common non-associated chains, HLA-associated TCR beta chains in a later analysis were more clonally expanded and had lower generation probabilities. The authors suggested that the approach could potentially be generalized to other disease states and immunological phenotypes. According to a later analysis, TCR association rates differed among HLA loci, with DRB1 alleles showing the most associated TCRs and HLA-C alleles showing the fewest. In a later genetic analysis, fewer N-insertions in productive TCRs were reported among donors in an Asian-associated ancestry cluster than the approximately 670-donor mean. Roughly uniform sequencing depth across donors was assumed in presence/absence analyses, although this assumption may not hold. Because the 87-base-pair reads could not distinguish some IMGT-functional V segments, including TRBV6-2 and TRBV6-3, those segments were excluded. For the cohort, immune exposure information was limited to CMV serostatus. In vitro tests confirmed that a few of the cytomegalovirus-associated TCR beta chains recognize cytomegalovirus antigens. V-gene and J-gene trimming of TCR beta chains was associated with a missense DCLRE1C variant in a later genetic analysis, and the association was replicated in an independent cohort. A later analysis found that most CMV-associated TCR beta chains appeared HLA-restricted, with HLA associations seemingly driven largely by CMV exposure. Because HLA typing was missing for some donors at each locus, association tests included only the typed subset. This cohort had only TCR beta chains sequenced, and the lack of alpha or paired-chain data limited which features could be detected. At a false discovery rate of 0.05, a later analysis linked around 15,000 TCR beta sequences to specific HLA alleles. Because counts were too low, around 18 rarely observed V segments, including chromosome 9 orphons, were left out of the earlier analysis of approximately 500 of the donors.

In total, 666 healthy bone marrow donors made up the cohort. At the time of sampling, every cohort member was nominally healthy, though immune exposures that went unrecorded were likely present. The donor was CMV seronegative and belonged to the group of 350 or so seronegative cohort members. Every donor gave a peripheral blood sample, and the peripheral blood mononuclear cells from that sample were used for TCR beta sequencing. Genomic DNA extraction from the blood cell samples was performed with the Qiagen DNeasy Blood Extraction Kit. Library creation used the immunoSEQ multiplex PCR assay. For the multiplex PCR, a mixture combining 60 forward primers for TCR Vbeta segments and 13 reverse primers for TCR Jbeta segments was used. Amplification of the CDR3 region of rearranged TCR beta genes was performed with a multiplex PCR assay on genomic DNA. The amplified TCR beta libraries were sequenced on the Illumina HiSeq System as 87-base-pair reads. In the paper's pipeline: Across the 600 to 700 repertoires, a later analysis counted some 81 million unique TCR beta chains, 9.5 million to 12 million of which were shared by at least two donors. A nearest-neighbor algorithm error-corrected the raw reads and collapsed the reads into unique sequences, merging closely related sequences to remove PCR and sequencing errors. To assign V, D and J gene segments, CDR3 sequences were aligned to IMGT reference sequences. For a sequence to be retained, a match of at least six nucleotides was required to both a V gene segment and a J gene segment. A rearrangement counted as productive if the CDR3 had no stop codons and remained in frame with V and J, and every other rearrangement counted as non-productive. CDR3 was defined by IMGT convention, running from the second conserved V-encoded cysteine to the conserved J-encoded phenylalanine. In an earlier analysis of 550 to 650 of the donors, sequences lacking an unambiguous match to a single V gene segment were excluded. In an earlier analysis of 587 of the donors, V segments were called functional above 56.7% productive rearrangements and were called segregating when the between-donor standard deviation exceeded 5%. To diagnose cytomegalovirus status from the catalog of TCR beta chain sequences, a statistical classification framework was built. In a later analysis, TCR nucleotide sequences were compared against IMGT/GENE-DB human TR gene sequences so that V and J genes could be assigned. A later analysis assigned CDR3 sequences and most-parsimonious VDJ recombination scenarios with the TCRdist pipeline. In a later analysis, each TCR beta chain was defined by its CDR3 amino acid sequence together with its V-gene family, and reads lacking a unique V-gene family were excluded. As a way to deal with suspected cross-contamination and a sequencing artifact, a later analysis dropped approximately 590 nucleotide sequences that were highly shared and had low generation probability. In a later analysis, a clonal expansion index was calculated for each public chain from normalized within-repertoire ranks of inferred template counts. A later analysis computed generation probabilities with a VDJ recombination model fitted to out-of-frame rearrangements, and checked the results against IGoR. In a later analysis, TCR-TCR, TCR-HLA and TCR-CMV co-occurrence was scored with hypergeometric tests, and a repertoire-size bias correction was applied to TCR pairs. In a later analysis, false discovery rates were estimated by permuting HLA or CMV assignments 20 times. In a later analysis, co-occurring TCRs were grouped using DBSCAN, and TCRdist sequence similarity was added for clustering within HLA-allele-positive subsets. For co-occurrence clustering, repertoires with fewer than 30,000 or more than 120,000 public chains were excluded, along with 5 or 6 repertoires with anomalous nucleotide sharing. This immuneACCESS table, as held by TCRdb, lists in-frame sequences with V and J called but not all clones. Of the missing ones, under half trace to an unresolved V gene in checked studies; the others have no known cause. V and J calls and clone size are given by that table; D and trimming were obtained from the DNA. For this sample there are just over 200,000 clones; 82% appear just once. 2.5% to 3.5% of the sample is taken by the ten largest.

In the case of this clone: It has no known antigen specificity. No per-base quality is available; no much larger clone lies one base away.

Spanning cysteine to phenylalanine, the CDR3 consists of 17 amino acids. Kept here is only the CDR3 DNA, which spans 51 bases and is read in frame from base 1. The CDR1 and CDR2 encoded by the germline V gene are SGHDN and FVKESK. V is pruned by 0 bases and J by 5 bases, leaving 12 bases of the junction without a gene match. The receptor was isolated from a woman in her 40s in good health and CMV-seronegative. The source material was PBMCs. The chain is assembled from TRBV14 and TRBJ2-5, and TRBD1 aligns with 7 junction nucleotides. For the CDR3, the sequence is CASSQDSEKGGMETQYF. The DNA reads TGTGCCAGCAGCCAAGATAGCGAGAAAGGGGGCATGGAGACCCAGTACTTC.